This is a list of T cell receptor beta chains from one sample in a study of regulatory T cells. Only in-frame clones appear in the TCRdb table, and some are missing; sequencing was by immunoSEQ multiplex PCR. The table records almost 30,000 clones, roughly 92% of them present only once. Sequenced: conventional CD4+ T cells sorted from blood. Receptor source: a person under 35 with CD3G deficiency. Each CDR3 is given without its conserved first and last residue. A D gene is named only where the DNA matches it firmly.

D gene,CDR3 length,V gene,CDR3 protein
-,12,TRBV30,AWSLQSFYNEQF
TRBD2,14,TRBV2,ASMGGRPANTGELF
TRBD1,13,TRBV28,ASSPEGQISYEQY
-,9,TRBV30,AWSLQETQY
-,16,TRBV27,ASSINGTAEYSNQPQH
-,11,TRBV18,ASSLGNGEKLF
-,14,TRBV9,ASSVARPGTGNTIY
TRBD1,12,TRBV5-1,ASSLRTGSYEQY
TRBD1,17,TRBV11-2,ASSPKSLSGTGNTGELF
-,10,TRBV10-3,ATNGGADGYT
-,10,TRBV6-1,ASTGTNYGYT
-,12,TRBV6-1,ASRGPILTGELF
TRBD1,9,TRBV10-3,ATGTGYGYT
-,10,TRBV28,ASSSRGQPQH
-,14,TRBV28,ASSSPTAGSRDEQF
-,12,TRBV30,AWSVGHGNTEAF
-,11,TRBV19,ASSSGVRETQY
TRBD1,12,TRBV5-5,ACAPRDSSYEQY
-,11,TRBV7-2,ASSLVAGNTIY
-,9,TRBV23-1,ASSGRKSQH
-,14,TRBV5-1,ASSFDPGPTSYEQY
-,12,TRBV28,ASSYGPHPYEQY
-,9,TRBV7-9,ASSSGETQY
-,12,TRBV19,ASSIGPDTGELF
-,13,TRBV7-8,ASSLDGLHTDTQY
TRBD1,13,TRBV6-6,ASSQGTGGRYEQY
TRBD1,13,TRBV10-3,AISPGQGSSNEQF
-,13,TRBV7-7,ASSLELGATGELF
-,13,TRBV15,ATSRDLGPNQPQH
-,14,TRBV28,ASSSATARQGDTQY
-,10,TRBV29-1,SGRWGLRGYT
-,11,TRBV6-1,ASSARVDTEAF
-,10,TRBV7-9,ASGEISHEQF
-,11,TRBV19,ASSQRLVDEQF
-,10,TRBV19,ASSEGRYEQY
-,11,TRBV11-2,ASSLERTGELF
TRBD1,13,TRBV5-1,ASSLHRGYGNEQF
-,10,TRBV28,ASSSGTLREF
TRBD2,12,TRBV19,ASSMVAGQSEQY
-,14,TRBV6-1,ASSAIYGAPGSTQY
TRBD2,13,TRBV5-1,ASSLALAGHNEQF
-,14,TRBV7-9,ASSLSGAGINEKLF
-,11,TRBV28,ASSPGDTDTQY
-,12,TRBV18,ASSPMEISDGYT
-,13,TRBV28,ASSYPGNRGGELF
-,12,TRBV7-2,ASSPTFAEETQY
TRBD1,12,TRBV7-8,ASSFRTGEKTQY
-,11,TRBV6-1,ASSEEGGQTQY
TRBD1,14,TRBV19,ASRRTFTGGNTEAF
-,11,TRBV27,ASSLSGSKPQH
-,12,TRBV12-5,ASGLGQWTDTQY